Shown below are 12 T cell receptor beta chains from a single sample sequenced in a study of cytomegalovirus exposure and HLA in healthy donors. The PCR employed 60 Vbeta primers together with 13 Jbeta primers. Only in-frame clones appear in the TCRdb table, and some are missing; sequencing was by immunoSEQ multiplex PCR. The top ten hold around 6% of the sample, which has some 79,000 clones, around 78% seen once. Specimen: PBMCs. These TCRs come from a male donor in good health and CMV-seropositive.

J is TRBJ2-7 and V is TRBV29-1; TRBD1 is a possible D gene (6 bases). V was shortened by 6 bases and J by 0 bases, with 15 bases between the two germline ends. Germline CDR1 and CDR2: SQVTM and ANQGSEA. This CDR3 region has 14 residues. The CDR3 sequence is CSVRDRPSSYEQYF. For the CDR3, the DNA is TGCAGCGTCCGCGACAGGCCGAGCTCCTACGAGCAGTACTTC.

This chain joins TRBV9 and TRBJ2-5; 8 nucleotides line up with TRBD2. The CDR3 length is 14 residues. Germline loops: CDR1 SGDLS, CDR2 YYNGEE. Germline trimming cut 5 bases from V and 5 bases from J; bases unmatched to any gene: 8. CDR3 protein: CASSPNSGSETQYF. CDR3 nucleotides: TGTGCCAGCAGTCCCAACAGCGGGAGTGAGACCCAGTACTTC.

In DNA, the CDR3 is TGTGCCAGCAGCGCCGACAGGGCACCTCGAGAAGCTTTCTTT. Translating gives CASSADRAPREAFF. The chain carries TRBV7-9 and TRBJ1-1; TRBD1 aligns across 7 bases. Germline V gives CDR1 SEHNR, CDR2 FQNEAQ (reference sequence). V shed 5 bases and J 8 bases; nucleotides not matched to a gene: 11. This CDR3 comprises 14 residues.

The chain uses TRBV4-1 and TRBJ2-3; 7 nucleotides match TRBD2. V trimming: 5 bases; J trimming: 4 bases; junction bases outside the gene matches: 9. The germline V gene has CDR1 MGHRA and CDR2 YSYEKL. This CDR3 contains 15 residues. CDR3 sequence (DNA): TGCGCCAGCAGCGTATACGGGGGGTCCGCAGATACGCAGTATTTT. It translates to CASSVYGGSADTQYF.

This chain links TRBV5-1 with TRBJ1-4; possible D gene TRBD1, 5 bases. The CDR3 is 14 residues long. Trimming took 0 bases from V and 7 from J, leaving 10 bases between them. CDR1 and CDR2 from the germline V gene are SGHRS and YFSETQ. CDR3 bases: TGCGCCAGCAGCTTGGACAGGCGAGGTGAAAAACTGTTTTTT. Its protein product is CASSLDRRGEKLFF.

This chain joins TRBV28 and TRBJ2-1, with TRBD2 matching 11 bases. The CDR3 sequence is 14 residues long. V lost 4 bases and J lost 8; bases outside the gene matches: 4. Germline assignment: CDR1 MDHEN and CDR2 SYDVKM. The CDR3 reads CASSSRLAGYEQFF. In nucleotides, the CDR3 is TGTGCCAGCAGTTCCAGACTAGCGGGATATGAGCAGTTCTTC.

The rearrangement links TRBV18 to TRBJ2-6; TRBD1 matches 8 bases. This CDR3 is 17 amino acids long. V dropped 3 bases and J dropped 2; count of bases not matched to a gene: 6. The V gene's germline CDR1 is KGHSH and CDR2 LQKENI. The CDR3 DNA is TGTGCCAGCTCACCTCAGGGGGCGCTAGCTGGGGCCAACGTCCTGACTTTC. Its protein product is CASSPQGALAGANVLTF.

The V and J genes are TRBV15 and TRBJ1-2; weak D call: TRBD1 (5 bases). The germline V gene encodes CDR1 LNHNV and CDR2 YYDKDF (reference sequence). This CDR3 spans 18 amino acids. Between the trimmed V and J ends, which lost 2 bases and 4 bases, there was a span of 23 bases. The CDR3 protein is CATSRSLTWAGSVYGYTF. CDR3 coding DNA: TGTGCCACCAGCAGAAGCCTTACCTGGGCAGGGTCGGTCTATGGCTACACCTTC.

In this sample, this clone turned up a few times. The chain couples TRBV6-6 to TRBJ2-3, with D possibly TRBD1 on 5 matching bases. CDR1 is MNHNY and CDR2 is SVGAGI in the germline V gene (reference sequence). CDR3 length: 14 residues. Trimming removed 7 bases at V and 0 bases at J, with 11 bases between. CDR3 nucleotides: TGTGCCAGCAAGTTCGGACAAAGCACAGATACGCAGTATTTT. It encodes CASKFGQSTDTQYF.

The chain has TRBV18 and TRBJ1-1; 8 bases fit TRBD1. Germline CDR1 and CDR2: KGHSH and LQKENI. CDR3 length equals 14 residues. V dropped 2 bases and J dropped 7; count of bases not matched to a gene: 6. CDR3 region: CASSPTDRACEAFF. For the CDR3, the DNA is TGTGCCAGCTCACCAACGGACAGGGCCTGTGAAGCTTTCTTT.

This clone was recorded only once. V gene TRBV10-3 combines with J gene TRBJ2-7; 13 nucleotides align to TRBD2. This CDR3 region has 15 residues. Germline V gene lookup returns CDR1 ENHRY and CDR2 SYGVKD. Germline trimming cut 6 bases from V and 5 bases from J; bases unmatched to any gene: 7. CDR3 in amino acids: CAISPGLAGVNEQYF. CDR3 coding DNA: TGTGCCATCAGCCCCGGACTAGCGGGGGTTAACGAGCAGTACTTC.

The chain combines TRBV11-2 with TRBJ1-3; 7 nucleotides match TRBD1. J gave up 3 bases and V 3 bases, and 5 bases lay outside the gene matches. The CDR3 is made up of 15 amino acids. Germline V gene lookup returns CDR1 SGHAT and CDR2 FQNNGV. The chain's CDR3 is CASSLTGTDGNTIYF. Here the CDR3 DNA reads TGTGCCAGCAGCTTGACAGGGACTGATGGAAACACCATATATTTT.